This T cell receptor (beta chain) emerged from a study of response to subunit inactivated influenza vaccine. In this sample, this clonotype turned up many times. Its antigen is undetermined. Its ends do not fully match the called genes, so a read error is possible. There are 16 residues in the CDR3. Germline values: CDR1 MNHEY, CDR2 SVGEGT. TCRdb used MiXCR to reprocess the RT-PCR reads, holding one entry per CDR3 protein. There are hundreds of thousands of distinct CDR3 sequences in the sample; less than 20% occur only once, and roughly 10% lies in the top ten. Study-wide results and limits: That few new T cells are recruited by each seasonal influenza vaccination was the authors' suggestion.

This clonotype originated in a man between 50 and 59 years old who received an inactivated influenza vaccine. This sequence joins TRBV6-2 or TRBV6-3 and TRBJ2-2; 7 bases map to TRBD2. Sequenced material: PBMCs from blood, taken 12 days after vaccination. CDR3 in amino acids: CASSLTGGRNSGELFF. The CDR3, as DNA: TGTGCCAGCAGCCTGACCGGCGGGAGAAACAGCGGGGAGCTGTTTTTT.